This TCR beta chain was retrieved from a study of blood T cell repertoires in COVID-19. In the study overall: The study drew acute and convalescent COVID-19 samples from the United States, Italy and Spain. Nucleic acid was either cDNA or gDNA, and it came from T cells, B-cell-depleted T cells, or PBMCs.

The CDR3 sequence is 14 residues long. In germline, CDR1 is SGHNT, CDR2 YENEEA. Trimming removed 4 bases from V and 4 bases from J; junction bases left unmatched: 3. In the study's own analysis: Amplification of reference gene primers was used by the study to estimate nucleated cell counts. Using immunoSEQ multiplex PCR, the repertoire was profiled, and TCRdb retains in-frame clones only, with some absent. That table furnishes V, J and clone size, whereas the DNA furnished D and trimming. The sample records 130,000 or so clones, 84% being singletons. The sequence was collected from a human donor in a cohort sampled during active COVID-19. Sequenced input: peripheral blood. The chain recombines TRBV11-3 with TRBJ2-2, with 7 nucleotides matching TRBD2. The DNA for the CDR3 is TGTGCCAGCAGCTCGGGGGGTTCCACCGGGGAGCTGTTTTTT. Protein product: CASSSGGSTGELFF. The complete variable domain, with remaining parts taken from reference TRBV11-3 and TRBJ2-2, reads EAGVVQSPRYKIIEKKQPVAFWCNPISGHNTLYWYLQNLGQGPELLIRYENEEAVDDSQLPKDRFSAERLKGVDSTLKIQPAELGDSAVYLCASSSGGSTGELFFGEGSRLTVL.